A selection of T cell receptor beta chains follows, all from one sample in a study of cytotoxic CD8 clonotypes in ibrutinib-treated CLL. Here immunoSEQ multiplex PCR was the method, and the copy in TCRdb shows in-frame clones only, minus some. This table has fewer than 400,000 clones, roughly 70% appearing once. Sequences were derived from PBMCs, sampled after 36 months of ibrutinib treatment. The receptors derive from a human donor with chronic lymphocytic leukemia. The CDR3 runs from the conserved cysteine through the conserved F or W. The D gene is left open where the match is weak. The size of a clone is reported for some rows only, either as once, few or many, or as a class for expanded clones.

CASSPPDRGTEAFF	TRBV18	TRBD1	TRBJ1-1	once
CASSRGTLNTGELFF	TRBV18	NA	TRBJ2-2	once
CASSLGQEEETQYF	TRBV4-2	TRBD1	TRBJ2-5	NA
CASSLGQGREQYF	TRBV7-3	TRBD1	TRBJ2-7	few
CASSRSRNYEQYF	TRBV7-8	NA	TRBJ2-7	few
CASSYEGLNTEAFF	TRBV6-6	NA	TRBJ1-1	NA
CASSDLDGINSPLHF	TRBV25-1	NA	TRBJ1-6	few
CASRRTTGQVNQPQHF	TRBV2	NA	TRBJ1-5	NA
CASSFGGSDSPLHF	TRBV7-9	NA	TRBJ1-6	few
CASRPDISGNTIYF	TRBV2	NA	TRBJ1-3	NA
CASRPGQLNTGELFF	TRBV27	NA	TRBJ2-2	NA
CASSLRGLGTEAFF	TRBV27	TRBD1	TRBJ1-1	NA
CASSPRTGGNQPQHF	TRBV11-2	TRBD1	TRBJ1-5	few
CASSFRLATGELFF	TRBV5-1	TRBD2	TRBJ2-2	NA
CASSQIRGGFSTGELFF	TRBV7-9	TRBD1	TRBJ2-2	NA
CASSARLASLDEQFF	TRBV9	TRBD2	TRBJ2-1	NA
CASSQTGRSHTIYF	TRBV9	TRBD1	TRBJ1-3	NA
CASSTGGLGTQYF	TRBV25-1	TRBD1	TRBJ2-5	NA
CASYRPPYEQYF	TRBV6-5	NA	TRBJ2-7	NA
CAISEGQGGLSNQPQHF	TRBV10-3	TRBD1	TRBJ1-5	NA
CASSFVGLESETQYF	TRBV27	TRBD2	TRBJ2-5	few
CASSDDFQGAGTDTQYF	TRBV6-1	TRBD1	TRBJ2-3	few
CASSAGPKEDEQYF	TRBV7-6	NA	TRBJ2-7	few
CATSRDRATNTEAFF	TRBV15	NA	TRBJ1-1	NA
CASSYLRDEQYF	TRBV28	NA	TRBJ2-7	NA
CARDRGEKLFF	TRBV5-1	TRBD1	TRBJ1-4	few
CASSVGQGEGNGYTF	TRBV9	TRBD1	TRBJ1-2	NA
CASSSSLWTSGRAYNEQFF	TRBV27	TRBD2	TRBJ2-1	once
CASSEFGTYNEQFF	TRBV10-1	NA	TRBJ2-1	NA
CASSLYYGDGTYEQYF	TRBV11-2	NA	TRBJ2-7	NA
CASSSRTGEQYF	TRBV5-4	NA	TRBJ2-7	NA
CASSIGGLAAFYNEQFF	TRBV19	TRBD2	TRBJ2-1	NA
CASSSRQWDEQYF	TRBV5-1	NA	TRBJ2-7	once
CSGGQGNTGELFF	TRBV29-1	TRBD1	TRBJ2-2	NA
CASRAGGRYEQYF	TRBV6-5	TRBD2	TRBJ2-7	few
CASSPTTGELFF	TRBV18	NA	TRBJ2-2	NA
CASRVGYEQYF	TRBV25-1	NA	TRBJ2-7	NA
CSVAGASYEQYF	TRBV29-1	NA	TRBJ2-7	NA
CASILWTGLNQPQHF	TRBV6-1	TRBD1	TRBJ1-5	once
CASSGLGTNNEQFF	TRBV9	NA	TRBJ2-1	NA